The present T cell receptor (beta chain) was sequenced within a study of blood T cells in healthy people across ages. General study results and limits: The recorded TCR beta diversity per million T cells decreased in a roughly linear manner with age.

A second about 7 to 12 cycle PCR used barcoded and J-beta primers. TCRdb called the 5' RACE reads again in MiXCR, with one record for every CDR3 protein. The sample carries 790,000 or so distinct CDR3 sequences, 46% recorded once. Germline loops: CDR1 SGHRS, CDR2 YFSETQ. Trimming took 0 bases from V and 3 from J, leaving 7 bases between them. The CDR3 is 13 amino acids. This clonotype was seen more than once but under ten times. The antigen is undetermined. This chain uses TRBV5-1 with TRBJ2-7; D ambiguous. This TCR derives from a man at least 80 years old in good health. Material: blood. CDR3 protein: CASSLELSYEQYF. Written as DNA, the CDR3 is TGCGCCAGCAGCTTGGAGCTTAGCTACGAGCAGTACTTC.